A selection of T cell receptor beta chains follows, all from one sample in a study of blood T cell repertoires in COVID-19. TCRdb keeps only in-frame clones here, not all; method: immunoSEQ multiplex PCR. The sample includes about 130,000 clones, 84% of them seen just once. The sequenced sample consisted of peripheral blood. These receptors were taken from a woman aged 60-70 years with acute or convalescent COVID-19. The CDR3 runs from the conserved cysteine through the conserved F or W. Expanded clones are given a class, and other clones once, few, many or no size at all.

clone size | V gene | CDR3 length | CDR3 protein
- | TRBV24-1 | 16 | CATSDSGVVRNQPQHF
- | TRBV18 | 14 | CASSPVTEGYGYTF
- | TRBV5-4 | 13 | CASSLSGANVLTF
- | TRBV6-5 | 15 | CASSYERRANYGYTF
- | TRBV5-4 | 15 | CASSLNAKGAYGYTF
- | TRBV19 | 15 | CASSIGGTEKETQYF
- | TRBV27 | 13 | CASSAGTIYGYTF
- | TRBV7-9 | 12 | CASSLVGVEAFF
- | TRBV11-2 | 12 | CASSLNRVQAFF
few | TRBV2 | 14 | CASSYGQENSPLHF
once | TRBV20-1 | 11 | CSLAGRETQYF
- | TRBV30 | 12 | CAWTGNGNTIYF
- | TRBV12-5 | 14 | CASGPGQGVDTQYF
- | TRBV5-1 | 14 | CASSRTGEATEAFF
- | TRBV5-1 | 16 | CASSLRPGEGGNTIYF
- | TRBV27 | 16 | CASSTSGTGYYQPQHF
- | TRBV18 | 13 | CASSPVGGNTIYF
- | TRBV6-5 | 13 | CASSSTGNYGYTF
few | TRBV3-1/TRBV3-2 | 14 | CASSQDKGLSGYTF
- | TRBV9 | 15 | CASSTSGASNEKLFF
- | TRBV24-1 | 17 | CATSDSPRQGAPGELFF
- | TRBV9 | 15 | CASSPGGHLATEAFF
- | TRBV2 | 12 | CASMPGVGEQYF
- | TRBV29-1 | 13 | CSVAGSGNQPQHF
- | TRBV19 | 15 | CASSTGTGNTGELFF
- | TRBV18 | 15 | CASSRDRGTSYGYTF
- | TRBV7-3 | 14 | CASSRTSQGTEAFF
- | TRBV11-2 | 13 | CASSQQERQPQHF
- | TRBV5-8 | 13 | CASSSDRIYGYTF
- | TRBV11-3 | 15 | CASSSRDSQAGELFF
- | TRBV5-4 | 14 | CASSLAGYNTEAFF
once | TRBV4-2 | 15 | CASSYTRNVGTEAFF
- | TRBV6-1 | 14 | CASSENRVADTQYF
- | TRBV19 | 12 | CASTGVFDGYTF
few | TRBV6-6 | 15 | CASTIRGREGNTIYF
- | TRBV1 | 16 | CTSSQCERTGNQPQHF
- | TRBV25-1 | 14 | CASSESLAPDTQYF
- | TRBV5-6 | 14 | CASSLVGQSNGYTF
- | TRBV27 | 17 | CASRTLTGQSHNYGYTF
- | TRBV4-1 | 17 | CASSRTRATGGNSPLHF
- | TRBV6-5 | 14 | CASSSGGARQPQHF
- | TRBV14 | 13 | CASSPSSGNTIYF
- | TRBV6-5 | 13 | CASKEVPQETQYF
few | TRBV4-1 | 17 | CASSQDGRLAFPGELFF
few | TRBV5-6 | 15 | CASSLVRADYYGYTF
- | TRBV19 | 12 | CASSQVDTEAFF
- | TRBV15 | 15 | CATSLGRGPYNEQFF
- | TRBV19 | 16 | CASRDRGSWSNQPQHF
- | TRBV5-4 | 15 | CASSPPTGRNTEAFF
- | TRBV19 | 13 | CASRVQVNTEAFF
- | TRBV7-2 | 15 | CASSKWLAGSNTQYF
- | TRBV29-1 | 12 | CSVEDNQACRFF
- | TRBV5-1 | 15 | CASSSYRGYAYEQYF
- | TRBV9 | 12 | CASSVANSGYTF
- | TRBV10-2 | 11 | CASSSTAGAFF
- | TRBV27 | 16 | CASSFGGDRVRGEQFF
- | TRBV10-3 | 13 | CAIALEGNTEAFF
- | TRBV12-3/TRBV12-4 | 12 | CASSPGPYEQYF
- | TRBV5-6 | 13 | CASSINRATEAFF
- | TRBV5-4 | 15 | CASSSPTGRADVLTF